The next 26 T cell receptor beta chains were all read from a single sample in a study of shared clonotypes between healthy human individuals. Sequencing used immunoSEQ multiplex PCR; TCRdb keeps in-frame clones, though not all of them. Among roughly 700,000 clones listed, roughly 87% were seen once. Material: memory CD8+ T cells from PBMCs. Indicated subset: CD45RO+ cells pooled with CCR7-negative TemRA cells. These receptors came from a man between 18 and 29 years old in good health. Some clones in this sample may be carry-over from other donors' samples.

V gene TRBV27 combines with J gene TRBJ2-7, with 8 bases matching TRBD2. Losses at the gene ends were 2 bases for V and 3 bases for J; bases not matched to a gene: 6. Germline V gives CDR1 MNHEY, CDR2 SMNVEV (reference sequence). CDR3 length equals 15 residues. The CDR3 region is CASSLRGGPYYEQYF. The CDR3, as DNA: TGTGCCAGCAGTTTACGGGGGGGACCGTACTACGAGCAGTACTTC.

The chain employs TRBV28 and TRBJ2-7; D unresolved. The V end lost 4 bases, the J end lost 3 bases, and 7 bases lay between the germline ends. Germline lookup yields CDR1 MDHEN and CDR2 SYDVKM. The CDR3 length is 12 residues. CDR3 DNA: TGTGCCAGCAGTTCCGACGACTACGAGCAGTACTTC. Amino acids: CASSSDDYEQYF.

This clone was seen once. The CDR3 coding sequence is TGTGCCATCAGTGAGTCAGTGGCGGGGGGCTACAATGAGCAGTTCTTC. This gives the protein CAISESVAGGYNEQFF. The chain recombines TRBV10-3 with TRBJ2-1; 8 bases are a match to TRBD2. V dropped 0 bases and J dropped 3; count of bases not matched to a gene: 4. There are 16 residues in the CDR3. Looked up from germline, CDR1 is ENHRY and CDR2 is SYGVKD.

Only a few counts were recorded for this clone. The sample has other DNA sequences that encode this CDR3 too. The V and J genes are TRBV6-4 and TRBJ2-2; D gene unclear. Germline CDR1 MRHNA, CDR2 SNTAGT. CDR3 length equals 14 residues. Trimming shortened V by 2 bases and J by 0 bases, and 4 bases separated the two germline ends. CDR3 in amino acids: CASSDGANTGELFF. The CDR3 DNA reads TGTGCCAGCAGTGACGGCGCGAACACCGGGGAGCTGTTTTTT.

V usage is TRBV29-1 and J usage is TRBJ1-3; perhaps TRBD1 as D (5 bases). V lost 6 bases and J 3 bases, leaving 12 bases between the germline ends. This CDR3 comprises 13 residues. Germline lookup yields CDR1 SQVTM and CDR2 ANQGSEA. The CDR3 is CSVASGGGNTIYF. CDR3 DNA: TGCAGCGTAGCCTCGGGGGGTGGAAACACCATATATTTT.

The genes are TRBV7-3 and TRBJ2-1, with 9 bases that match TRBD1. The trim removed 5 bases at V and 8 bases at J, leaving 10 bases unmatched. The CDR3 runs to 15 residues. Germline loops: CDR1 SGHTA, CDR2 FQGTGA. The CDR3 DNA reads TGTGCCAGCAGCGACACAGGGGGCTGGGGCGATGAGCAGTTCTTC. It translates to CASSDTGGWGDEQFF.

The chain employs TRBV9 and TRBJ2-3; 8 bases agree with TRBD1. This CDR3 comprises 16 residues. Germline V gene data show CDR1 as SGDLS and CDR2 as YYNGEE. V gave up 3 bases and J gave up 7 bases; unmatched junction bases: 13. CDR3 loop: CASSAQSGTGFYTQYF. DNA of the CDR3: TGTGCCAGCAGCGCACAATCCGGGACAGGTTTTTATACGCAGTATTTT.

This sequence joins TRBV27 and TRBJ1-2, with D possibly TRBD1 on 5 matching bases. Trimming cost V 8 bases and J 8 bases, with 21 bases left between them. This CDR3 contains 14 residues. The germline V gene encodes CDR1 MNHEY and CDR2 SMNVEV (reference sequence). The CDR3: CASRGLNSKEGYTF. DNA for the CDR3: TGTGCCAGCCGGGGACTTAACTCGAAAGAGGGCTACACCTTC.

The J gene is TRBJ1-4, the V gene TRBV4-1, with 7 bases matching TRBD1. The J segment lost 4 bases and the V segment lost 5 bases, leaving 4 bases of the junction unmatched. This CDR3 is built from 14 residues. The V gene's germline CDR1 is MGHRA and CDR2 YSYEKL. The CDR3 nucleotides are TGCGCCAGCAGCTGGGGACAGAGTAATGAAAAACTGTTTTTT. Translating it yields CASSWGQSNEKLFF.

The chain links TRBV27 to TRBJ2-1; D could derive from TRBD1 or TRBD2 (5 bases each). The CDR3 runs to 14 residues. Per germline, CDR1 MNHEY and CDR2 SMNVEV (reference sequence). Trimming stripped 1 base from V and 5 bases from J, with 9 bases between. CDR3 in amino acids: CASSLFGADNEQFF. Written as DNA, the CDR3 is TGTGCCAGCAGTTTATTCGGGGCCGACAATGAGCAGTTCTTC.

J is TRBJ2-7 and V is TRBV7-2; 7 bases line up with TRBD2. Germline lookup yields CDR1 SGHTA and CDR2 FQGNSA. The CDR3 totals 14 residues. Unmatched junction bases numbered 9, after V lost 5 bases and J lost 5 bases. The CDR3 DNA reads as TGTGCCAGCAGCCCAAGACTAGCTTGGGACGAGCAGTACTTC. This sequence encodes CASSPRLAWDEQYF.

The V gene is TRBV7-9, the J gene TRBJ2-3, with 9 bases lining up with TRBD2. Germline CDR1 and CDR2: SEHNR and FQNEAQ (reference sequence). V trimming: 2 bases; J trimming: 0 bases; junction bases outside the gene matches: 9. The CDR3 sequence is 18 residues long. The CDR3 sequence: CASSLPSAGGPSTDTQYF. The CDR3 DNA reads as TGTGCCAGCAGCTTACCCTCGGCGGGAGGGCCTAGCACAGATACGCAGTATTTT.

The CDR3, as DNA: TGTGCCAGTAGTTTGGGGGGCTCTGGGGCCAACGTCCTGACTTTC. Translated, it gives CASSLGGSGANVLTF. The genes are TRBV19 and TRBJ2-6; maybe TRBD2 (6 bases). CDR1 LNHDA and CDR2 SQIVND come from the germline V gene (reference sequence). The CDR3 has 15 residues. V lost 5 bases to trimming and J lost 0 bases, with 8 bases between them. Full variable domain (outside the CDR3, taken from reference TRBV19 and TRBJ2-6): DGGITQSPKYLFRKEGQNVTLSCEQNLNHDAMYWYRQDPGQGLRLIYYSQIVNDFQKGDIAEGYSVSREKKESFPLTVTSAQKNPTAFYLCASSLGGSGANVLTFGAGSRLTVL.

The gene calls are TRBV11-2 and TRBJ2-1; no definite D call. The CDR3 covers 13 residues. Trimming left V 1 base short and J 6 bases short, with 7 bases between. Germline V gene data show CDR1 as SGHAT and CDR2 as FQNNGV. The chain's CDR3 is CASSLVVLNEQFF. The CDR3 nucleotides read TGTGCCAGCAGCTTAGTCGTCCTCAATGAGCAGTTCTTC.

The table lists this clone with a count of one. This CDR3 reads CASSHPRTGGGGANVLTF. Here the CDR3 DNA reads TGTGCCAGCAGCCACCCCCGGACAGGGGGCGGTGGGGCCAACGTCCTGACTTTC. V usage is TRBV7-9 and J usage is TRBJ2-6; 11 positions agree with TRBD1. V was pared by 5 bases and J by 3 bases, with 9 bases of the junction left unmatched. The germline V gene has CDR1 SEHNR and CDR2 FQNEAQ (reference sequence). This CDR3 comprises 18 residues.

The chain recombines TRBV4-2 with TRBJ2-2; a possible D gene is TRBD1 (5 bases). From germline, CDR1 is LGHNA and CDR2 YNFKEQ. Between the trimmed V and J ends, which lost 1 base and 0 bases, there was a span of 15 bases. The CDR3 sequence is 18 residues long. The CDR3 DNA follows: TGTGCCAGCAGCCAAGTTTTGGACACGCGGCCGAACACCGGGGAGCTGTTTTTT. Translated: CASSQVLDTRPNTGELFF.

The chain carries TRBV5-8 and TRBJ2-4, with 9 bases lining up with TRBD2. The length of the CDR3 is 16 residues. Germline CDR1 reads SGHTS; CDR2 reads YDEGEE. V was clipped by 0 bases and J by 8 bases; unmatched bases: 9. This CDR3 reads CASSLGASGALDIQYF. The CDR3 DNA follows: TGTGCCAGCAGCTTGGGGGCTAGCGGGGCATTGGACATTCAGTACTTC.

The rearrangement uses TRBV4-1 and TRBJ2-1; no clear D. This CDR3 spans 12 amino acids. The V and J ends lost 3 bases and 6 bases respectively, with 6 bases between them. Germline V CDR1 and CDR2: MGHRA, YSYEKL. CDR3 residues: CASSHRGNEQFF. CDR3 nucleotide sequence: TGCGCCAGCAGCCACCGCGGCAATGAGCAGTTCTTC.

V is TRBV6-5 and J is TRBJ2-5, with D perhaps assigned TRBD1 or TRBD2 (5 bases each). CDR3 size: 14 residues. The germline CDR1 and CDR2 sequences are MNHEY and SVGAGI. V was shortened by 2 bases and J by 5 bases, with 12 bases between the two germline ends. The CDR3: CASSYGTTPETQYF. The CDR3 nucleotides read TGTGCCAGCAGTTACGGGACCACCCCGGAGACCCAGTACTTC.

As DNA, the CDR3 is TGTGCCATCAGTGAGTCTTGGCAGGAATCAACTAATGAAAAACTGTTTTTT. It codes for CAISESWQESTNEKLFF. This chain links TRBV10-3 with TRBJ1-4, with D hard to call. Trimming shortened V by 0 bases and J by 0 bases, and 11 bases separated the two germline ends. The CDR3 runs 17 residues. Per germline, CDR1 ENHRY and CDR2 SYGVKD.

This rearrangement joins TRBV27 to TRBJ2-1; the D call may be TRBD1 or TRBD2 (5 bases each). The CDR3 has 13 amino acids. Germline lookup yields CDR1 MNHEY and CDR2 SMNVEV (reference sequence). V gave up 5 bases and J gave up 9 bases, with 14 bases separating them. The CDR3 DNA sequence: TGTGCCAGCAGTATAGGGACCGGAGCTGAGCAGTTCTTC. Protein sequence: CASSIGTGAEQFF.

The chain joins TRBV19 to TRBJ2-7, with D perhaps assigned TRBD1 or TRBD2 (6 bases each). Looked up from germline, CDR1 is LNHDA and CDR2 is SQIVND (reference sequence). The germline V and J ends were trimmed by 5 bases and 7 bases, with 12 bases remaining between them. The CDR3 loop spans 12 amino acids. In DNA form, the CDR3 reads TGTGCCAGTAGTCCGGGGGCGAGGGAGCAGTACTTC. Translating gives CASSPGAREQYF.

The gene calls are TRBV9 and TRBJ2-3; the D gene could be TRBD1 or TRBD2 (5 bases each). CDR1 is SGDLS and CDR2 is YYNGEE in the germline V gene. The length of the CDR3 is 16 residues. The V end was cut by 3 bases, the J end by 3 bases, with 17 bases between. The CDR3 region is CASSATDGWGTDTQYF. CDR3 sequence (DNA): TGTGCCAGCAGCGCGACAGACGGGTGGGGGACAGATACGCAGTATTTT.

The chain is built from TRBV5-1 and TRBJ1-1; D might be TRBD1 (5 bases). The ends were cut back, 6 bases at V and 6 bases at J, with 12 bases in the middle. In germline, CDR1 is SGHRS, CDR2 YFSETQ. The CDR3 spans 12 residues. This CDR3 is CASMGESAEAFF. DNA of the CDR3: TGCGCCAGCATGGGGGAAAGCGCTGAAGCTTTCTTT.

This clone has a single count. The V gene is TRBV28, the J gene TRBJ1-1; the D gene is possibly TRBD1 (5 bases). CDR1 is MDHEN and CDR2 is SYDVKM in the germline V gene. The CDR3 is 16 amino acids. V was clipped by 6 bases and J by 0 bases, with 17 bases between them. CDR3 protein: CASSFMRWGLNTEAFF. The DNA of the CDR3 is TGTGCCAGCAGCTTTATGAGGTGGGGACTGAACACTGAAGCTTTCTTT.

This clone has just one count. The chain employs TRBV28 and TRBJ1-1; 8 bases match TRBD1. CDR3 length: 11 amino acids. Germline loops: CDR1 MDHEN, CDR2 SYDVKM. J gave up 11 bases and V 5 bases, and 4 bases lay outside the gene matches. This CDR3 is CASSLTGDAFF. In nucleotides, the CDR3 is TGTGCCAGCAGTCTGACAGGGGACGCTTTCTTT.